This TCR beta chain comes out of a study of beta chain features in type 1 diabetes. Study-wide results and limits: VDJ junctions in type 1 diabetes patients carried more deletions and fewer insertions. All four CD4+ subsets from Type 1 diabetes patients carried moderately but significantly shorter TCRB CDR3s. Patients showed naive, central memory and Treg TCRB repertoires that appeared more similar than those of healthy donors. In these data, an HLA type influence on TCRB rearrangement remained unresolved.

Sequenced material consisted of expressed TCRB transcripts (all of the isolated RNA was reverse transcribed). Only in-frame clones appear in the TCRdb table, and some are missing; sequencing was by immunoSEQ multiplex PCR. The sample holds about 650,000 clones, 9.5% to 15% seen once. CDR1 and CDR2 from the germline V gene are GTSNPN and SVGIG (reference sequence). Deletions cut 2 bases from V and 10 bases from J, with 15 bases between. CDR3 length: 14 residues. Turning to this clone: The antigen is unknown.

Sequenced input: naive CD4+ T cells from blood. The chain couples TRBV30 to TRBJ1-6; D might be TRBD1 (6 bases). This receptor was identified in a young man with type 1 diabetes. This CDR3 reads CAWSIGTFFSPLHF. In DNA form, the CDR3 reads TGTGCCTGGAGTATCGGGACATTTTTCTCACCCCTCCACTTT.